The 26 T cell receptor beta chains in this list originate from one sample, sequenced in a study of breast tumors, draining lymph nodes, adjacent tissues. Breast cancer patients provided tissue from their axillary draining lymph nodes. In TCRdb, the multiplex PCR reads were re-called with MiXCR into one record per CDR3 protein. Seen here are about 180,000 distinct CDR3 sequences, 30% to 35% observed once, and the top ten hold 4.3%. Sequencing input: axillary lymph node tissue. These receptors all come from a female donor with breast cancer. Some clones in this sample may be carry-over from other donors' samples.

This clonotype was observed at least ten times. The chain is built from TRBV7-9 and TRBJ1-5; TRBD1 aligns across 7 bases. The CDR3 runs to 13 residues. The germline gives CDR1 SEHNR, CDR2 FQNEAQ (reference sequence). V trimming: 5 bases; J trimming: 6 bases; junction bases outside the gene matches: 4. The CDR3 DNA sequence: TGTGCCAGCAGCGACAGGGATGGTCAGCCCCAGCATTTT. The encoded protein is CASSDRDGQPQHF.

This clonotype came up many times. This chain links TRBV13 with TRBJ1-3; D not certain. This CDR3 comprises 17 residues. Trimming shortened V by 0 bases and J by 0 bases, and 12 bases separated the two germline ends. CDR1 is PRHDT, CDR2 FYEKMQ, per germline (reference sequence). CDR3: CASSLGPVLPSGNTIYF. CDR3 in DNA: TGTGCCAGCAGCTTAGGGCCCGTGTTGCCCTCTGGAAACACCATATATTTT. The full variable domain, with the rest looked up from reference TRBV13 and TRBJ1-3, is AAGVIQSPRHLIKEKRETATLKCYPIPRHDTVYWYQQGPGQDPQFLISFYEKMQSDKGSIPDRFSAQQFSDYHSELNMSSLELGDSALYFCASSLGPVLPSGNTIYFGEGSWLTVV.

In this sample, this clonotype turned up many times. This CDR3 is CASSLGGAVDYGYTF. The CDR3 coding sequence is TGTGCCAGCAGCTTGGGGGGGGCGGTCGACTATGGCTACACCTTC. V usage is TRBV5-4 and J usage is TRBJ1-2; D possibly corresponds to TRBD1 (6 bases). The CDR3 has 15 residues. The V gene lost 0 bases and the J gene lost 3 bases, with 12 bases spanning the gap. In germline, CDR1 is SGHNT, CDR2 YYREEE (reference sequence).

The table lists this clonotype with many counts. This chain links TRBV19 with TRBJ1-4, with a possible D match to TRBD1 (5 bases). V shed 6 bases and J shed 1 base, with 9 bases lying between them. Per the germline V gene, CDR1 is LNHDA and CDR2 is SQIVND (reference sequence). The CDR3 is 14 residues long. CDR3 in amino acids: CASSLRGTNEKLFF. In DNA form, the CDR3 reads TGTGCCAGTAGCTTAAGGGGAACTAATGAAAAACTGTTTTTT. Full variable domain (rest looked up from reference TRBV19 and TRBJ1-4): DGGITQSPKYLFRKEGQNVTLSCEQNLNHDAMYWYRQDPGQGLRLIYYSQIVNDFQKGDIAEGYSVSREKKESFPLTVTSAQKNPTAFYLCASSLRGTNEKLFFGSGTQLSVL.

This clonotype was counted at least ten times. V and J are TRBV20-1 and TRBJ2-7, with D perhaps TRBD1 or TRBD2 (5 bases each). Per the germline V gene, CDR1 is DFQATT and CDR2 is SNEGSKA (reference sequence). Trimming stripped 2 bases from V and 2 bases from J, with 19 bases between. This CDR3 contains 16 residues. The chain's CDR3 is CSARPPRGRETYEQYF. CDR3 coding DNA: TGCAGTGCTAGACCCCCACGGGGCAGGGAGACCTACGAGCAGTACTTC.

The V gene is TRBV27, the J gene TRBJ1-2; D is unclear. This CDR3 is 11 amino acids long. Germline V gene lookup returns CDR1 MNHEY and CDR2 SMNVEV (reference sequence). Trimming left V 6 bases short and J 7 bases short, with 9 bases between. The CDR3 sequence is CASRTVSGYTF. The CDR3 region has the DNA TGTGCCAGCAGAACAGTGAGTGGCTACACCTTC.

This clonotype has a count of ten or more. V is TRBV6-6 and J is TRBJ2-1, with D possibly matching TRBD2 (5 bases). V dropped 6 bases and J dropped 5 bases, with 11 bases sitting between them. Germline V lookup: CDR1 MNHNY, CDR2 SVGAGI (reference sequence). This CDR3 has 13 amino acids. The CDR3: CASRQAANNEQFF. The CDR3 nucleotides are TGTGCCAGCAGGCAAGCGGCCAACAATGAGCAGTTCTTC.

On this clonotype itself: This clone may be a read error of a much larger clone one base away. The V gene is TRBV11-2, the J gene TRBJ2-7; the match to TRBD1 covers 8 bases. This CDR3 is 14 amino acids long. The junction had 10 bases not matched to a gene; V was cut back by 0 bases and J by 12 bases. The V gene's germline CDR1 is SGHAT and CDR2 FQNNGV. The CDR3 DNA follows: TGTGCCAGCAGCTTAGATCTCGGACAGGGAATACCGTACTTC. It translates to CASSLDLGQGIPYF. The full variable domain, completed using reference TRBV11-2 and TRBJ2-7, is EAGVAQSPRYKIIEKRQSVAFWCNPISGHATLYWYQQILGQGPKLLIQFQNNGVVDDSQLPKDRFSAERLKGVDSTLKIQPAKLEDSAVYLCASSLDLGQGIPYFGPGTRLTVT.

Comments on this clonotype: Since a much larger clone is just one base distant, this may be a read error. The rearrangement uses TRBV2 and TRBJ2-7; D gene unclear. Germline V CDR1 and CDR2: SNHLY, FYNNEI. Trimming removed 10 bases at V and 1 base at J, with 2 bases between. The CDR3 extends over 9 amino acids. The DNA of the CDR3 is TGTGCCATGTCCTACGAGCAGTACGTC. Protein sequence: CAMSYEQYV.

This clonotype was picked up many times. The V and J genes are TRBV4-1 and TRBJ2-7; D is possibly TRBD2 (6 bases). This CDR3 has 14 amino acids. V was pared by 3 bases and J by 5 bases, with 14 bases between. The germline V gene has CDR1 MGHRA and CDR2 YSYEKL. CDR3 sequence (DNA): TGCGCCAGCAGCCATCCGGGACTCTTCGACGAGCAGTACTTC. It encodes CASSHPGLFDEQYF.

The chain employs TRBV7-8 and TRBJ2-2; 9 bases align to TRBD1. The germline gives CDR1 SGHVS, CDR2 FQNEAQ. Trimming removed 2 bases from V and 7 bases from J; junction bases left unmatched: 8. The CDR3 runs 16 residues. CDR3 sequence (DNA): TGTGCCAGCAGCTTAAGACAGGGGGGGGCCTACGGGGAGCTGTTTTTT. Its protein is CASSLRQGGAYGELFF.

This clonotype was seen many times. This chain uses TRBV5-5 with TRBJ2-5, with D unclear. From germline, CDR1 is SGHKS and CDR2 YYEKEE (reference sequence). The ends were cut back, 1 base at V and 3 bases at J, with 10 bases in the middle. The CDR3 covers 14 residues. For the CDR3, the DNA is TGTGCCAGCAGCTTGACCCCCGAAGAAGAGACCCAGTACTTC. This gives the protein CASSLTPEEETQYF.

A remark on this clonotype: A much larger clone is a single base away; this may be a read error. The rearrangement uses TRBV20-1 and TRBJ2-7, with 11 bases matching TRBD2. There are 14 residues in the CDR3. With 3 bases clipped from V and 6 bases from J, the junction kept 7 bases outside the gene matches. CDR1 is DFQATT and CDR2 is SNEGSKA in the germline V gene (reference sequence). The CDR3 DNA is TGCAGTGCTAGTCATACTAGCGGGAGTTCCGAGCAGTACTTC. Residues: CSASHTSGSSEQYF.

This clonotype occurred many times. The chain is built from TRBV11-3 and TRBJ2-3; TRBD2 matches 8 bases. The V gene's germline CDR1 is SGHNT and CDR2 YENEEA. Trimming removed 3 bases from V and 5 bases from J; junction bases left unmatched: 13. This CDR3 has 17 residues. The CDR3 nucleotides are TGTGCCAGCAGCTTTTTCCCCGGGCGGGGGGCCGGAGATACGCAGTATTTT. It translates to CASSFFPGRGAGDTQYF.

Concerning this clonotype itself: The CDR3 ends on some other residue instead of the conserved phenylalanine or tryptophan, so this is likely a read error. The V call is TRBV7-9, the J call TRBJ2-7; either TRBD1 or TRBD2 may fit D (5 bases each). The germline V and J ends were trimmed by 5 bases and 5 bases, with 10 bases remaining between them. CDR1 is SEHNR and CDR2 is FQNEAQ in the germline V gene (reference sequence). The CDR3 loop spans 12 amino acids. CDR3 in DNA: TGTGCCAGCAGCCCGGGACGGAACGAGCAGTACCTT. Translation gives CASSPGRNEQYL.

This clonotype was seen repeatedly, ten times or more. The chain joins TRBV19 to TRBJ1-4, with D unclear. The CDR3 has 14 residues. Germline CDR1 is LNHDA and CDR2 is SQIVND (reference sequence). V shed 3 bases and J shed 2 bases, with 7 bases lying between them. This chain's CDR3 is CASSISTTNEKLFF. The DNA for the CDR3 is TGTGCCAGTAGTATCTCTACGACTAATGAAAAACTGTTTTTT. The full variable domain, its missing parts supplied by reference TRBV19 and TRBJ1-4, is DGGITQSPKYLFRKEGQNVTLSCEQNLNHDAMYWYRQDPGQGLRLIYYSQIVNDFQKGDIAEGYSVSREKKESFPLTVTSAQKNPTAFYLCASSISTTNEKLFFGSGTQLSVL.

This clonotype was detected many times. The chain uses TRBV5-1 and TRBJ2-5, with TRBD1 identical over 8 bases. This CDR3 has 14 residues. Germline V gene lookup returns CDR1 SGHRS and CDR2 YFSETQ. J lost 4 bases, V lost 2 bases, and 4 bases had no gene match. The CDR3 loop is CASSFTGTGETQYF. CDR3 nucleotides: TGCGCCAGCAGCTTCACCGGGACAGGAGAGACCCAGTACTTC.

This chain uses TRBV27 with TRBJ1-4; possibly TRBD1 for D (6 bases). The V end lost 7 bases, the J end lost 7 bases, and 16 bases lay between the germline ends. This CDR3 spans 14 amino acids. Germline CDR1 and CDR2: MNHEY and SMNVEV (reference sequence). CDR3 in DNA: TGTGCCAGCACCAATAGGGGGGCTGCTGAAAAACTGTTTTTT. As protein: CASTNRGAAEKLFF.

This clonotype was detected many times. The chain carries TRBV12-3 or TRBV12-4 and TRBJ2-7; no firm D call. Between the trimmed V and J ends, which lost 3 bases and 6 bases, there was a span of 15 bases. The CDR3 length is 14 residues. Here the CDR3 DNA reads TGTGCCAGCAGTTTGTTTGGGGATTCGGGCGAGCAGTACTTC. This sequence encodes CASSLFGDSGEQYF.

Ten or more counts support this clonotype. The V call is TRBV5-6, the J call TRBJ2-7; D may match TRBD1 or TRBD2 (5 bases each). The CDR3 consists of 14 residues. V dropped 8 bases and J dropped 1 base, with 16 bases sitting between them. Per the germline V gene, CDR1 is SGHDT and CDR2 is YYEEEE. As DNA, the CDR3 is TGTGCCAGTAACCGGGACCGAGAGTCCTACGAGCAGTACTTC. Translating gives CASNRDRESYEQYF.

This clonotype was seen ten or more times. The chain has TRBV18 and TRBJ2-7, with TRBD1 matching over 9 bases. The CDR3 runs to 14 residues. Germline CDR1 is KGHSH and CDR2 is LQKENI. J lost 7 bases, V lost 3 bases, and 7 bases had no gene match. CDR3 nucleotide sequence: TGTGCCAGCTCACCCGGGACAGGGAAGAGGGAGCAGTACTTC. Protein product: CASSPGTGKREQYF.

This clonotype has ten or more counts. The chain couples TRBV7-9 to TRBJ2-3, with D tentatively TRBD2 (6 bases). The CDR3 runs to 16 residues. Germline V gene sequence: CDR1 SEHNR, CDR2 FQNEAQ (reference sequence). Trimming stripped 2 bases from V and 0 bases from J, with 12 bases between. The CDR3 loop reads CASSLRGSLSTDTQYF. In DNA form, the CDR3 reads TGTGCCAGCAGCTTACGGGGGAGCCTTAGCACAGATACGCAGTATTTT.

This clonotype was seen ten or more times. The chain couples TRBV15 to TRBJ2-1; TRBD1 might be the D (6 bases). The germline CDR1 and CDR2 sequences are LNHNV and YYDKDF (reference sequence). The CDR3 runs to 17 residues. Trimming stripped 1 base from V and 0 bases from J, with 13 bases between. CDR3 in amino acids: CATSRGVPGDSYNEQFF. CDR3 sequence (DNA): TGTGCCACCAGCAGAGGGGTTCCAGGGGACTCCTACAATGAGCAGTTCTTC.

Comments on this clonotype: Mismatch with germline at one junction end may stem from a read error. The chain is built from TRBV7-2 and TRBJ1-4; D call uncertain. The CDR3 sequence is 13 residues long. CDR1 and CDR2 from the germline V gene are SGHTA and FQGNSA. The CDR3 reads CASSRLIRERLFF. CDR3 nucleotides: TGTGCCAGCAGCCGATTAATTCGGGAAAGACTGTTTTTT.

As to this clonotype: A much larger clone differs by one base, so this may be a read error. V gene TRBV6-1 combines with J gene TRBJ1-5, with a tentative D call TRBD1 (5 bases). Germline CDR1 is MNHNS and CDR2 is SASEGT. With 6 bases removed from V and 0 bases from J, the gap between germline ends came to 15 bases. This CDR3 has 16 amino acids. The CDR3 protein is CASSADKGYSNQPQHF. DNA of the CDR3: TGTGCCAGCAGCGCGGACAAGGGATATAGCAATCAGCCCCAGCATTTT.

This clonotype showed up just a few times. The CDR3 nucleotides read TGCGCCAGCAGCTTGGGTAATCGGGGAGACACCCAGTACTTC. Amino acid sequence: CASSLGNRGDTQYF. The chain carries TRBV5-1 and TRBJ2-5; the D gene is possibly TRBD2 (5 bases). Trimming left V 0 bases short and J 8 bases short, with 14 bases between. CDR3 size: 14 residues. CDR1 and CDR2 from the germline V gene are SGHRS and YFSETQ.